The present T cell receptor beta chain was sequenced within a study of blood T cell repertoires in COVID-19. As for the study in general: Researchers got acute and convalescent COVID-19 samples from the United States, Italy and Spain.

This table comes from immunoSEQ multiplex PCR, and its TCRdb copy is limited to in-frame clones, with some not included. This table holds about 210,000 clones, 82% found once. The germline CDR1 and CDR2 sequences are MGHRA and YSYEKL. Trimming took off 0 bases at V and 0 bases at J, with 14 bases between the two ends. This CDR3 comprises 17 residues. Sequenced: peripheral blood. The chain is built from TRBV4-1 and TRBJ1-1; D possibly corresponds to TRBD1 (5 bases). The sequence derives from a woman in her forties with acute or convalescent COVID-19. The CDR3 loop is CASSQEEGAGMNTEAFF. In DNA, the CDR3 is TGCGCCAGCAGCCAAGAAGAAGGGGCGGGGATGAACACTGAAGCTTTCTTT.